Here is one T cell receptor (beta chain) with its context. Antigen unknown. At one boundary the junction diverges from the germline segment, which might be a read error. This sample was included in a study of tumor-infiltrating lymphocytes in localized non-small cell lung cancer. The study, taken as a whole, reports: TCR sequencing covered a subset of patients with enough tissue. Technical variation could not be separated from intratumor heterogeneity here.

Sequencing used immunoSEQ multiplex PCR; TCRdb keeps in-frame clones, though not all of them. The data show 5,500 to 8,500 clones, 74% seen once. The specimen sequenced was uninvolved lung tissue not adjacent to the tumor. The receptor was derived from a human donor with non-small cell lung cancer.

For the CDR3, the DNA is TGTGCTAGCAGCTTAGAAGGGGGGAGCTCCTACAATGAGCAGTTCTTC. Amino acids: CASSLEGGSSYNEQFF. This chain uses TRBV7-7 with TRBJ2-1, with D possibly called TRBD1 or TRBD2 (6 bases each). The germline V gene encodes CDR1 SSHAT and CDR2 FNYEAQ (reference sequence). This CDR3 comprises 16 residues.